A single TCR beta chain is shown here with its context. V lost 6 bases and J lost 2, with 8 bases in between. Germline lookup yields CDR1 SGHRS and CDR2 YFSETQ. The CDR3 has 12 amino acids. This entry is derived from a study of T cell changes during pregnancy in multiple sclerosis. TCRdb's table, derived via immunoSEQ multiplex PCR, lists solely in-frame clones and lacks some. The data contain approximately 61,000 clones, 90% of them seen just once; the ten biggest clones take up 3.3%. Sequenced material: peripheral blood, taken in the first trimester of pregnancy. The receptor's source is a female donor in good health, enrolled as a control in a pregnancy study. This sequence joins TRBV5-1 and TRBJ2-5, with D perhaps TRBD1 (6 bases). CDR3: CASTGQQETQYF. As DNA, the CDR3 is TGCGCCAGCACAGGACAGCAAGAGACCCAGTACTTC. The full variable domain, completed using reference TRBV5-1 and TRBJ2-5, is KAGVTQTPRYLIKTRGQQVTLSCSPISGHRSVSWYQQTPGQGLQFLFEYFSETQRNKGNFPGRFSGRQFSNSRSEMNVSTLELGDSALYLCASTGQQETQYFGPGTRLLVL.